The rows below give T cell receptor beta chains drawn from one sample of a study of blood T cell repertoires in COVID-19. Method: immunoSEQ multiplex PCR; TCRdb's copy keeps in-frame clones and lacks some. The sample holds 95,000 to 150,000 clones; 70% to 90% are singletons and the top ten take 3.5% to 5%. Specimen: peripheral blood. The source of these receptors is a man aged 40-50 years with acute or convalescent COVID-19. Both conserved end residues are part of each CDR3. Each record gives: CDR3 protein, CDR3 DNA, V gene, J gene, D gene, clone size. A D gene is named only where the DNA matches it firmly. Clone sizes are given selectively: once, few, many, or a class where the clone is expanded.

CDR3aa: CASTRDRDTDTQYF
CDR3nt: TGTGCCAGCACCCGGGACAGGGACACAGATACGCAGTATTTT
v_gene: TRBV6-6
j_gene: TRBJ2-3
d_gene: TRBD1
abundance: NA

CDR3aa: CASSQGQGNEKLFF
CDR3nt: TGTGCCAGCAGCCAAGGGCAGGGTAATGAAAAACTGTTTTTT
v_gene: TRBV3-1/TRBV3-2
j_gene: TRBJ1-4
d_gene: NA
abundance: NA

CDR3aa: CASSEARTENSPLHF
CDR3nt: TGTGCCAGCAGTGAAGCTAGGACAGAGAATTCACCCCTCCACTTT
v_gene: TRBV6-1
j_gene: TRBJ1-6
d_gene: NA
abundance: NA

CDR3aa: CATSTPRPGVGTDTQYF
CDR3nt: TGTGCCACCAGCACCCCCCGACCGGGAGTGGGGACAGATACGCAGTATTTT
v_gene: TRBV15
j_gene: TRBJ2-3
d_gene: NA
abundance: NA

CDR3aa: CASSLGEVNSEAFF
CDR3nt: TGTGCCAGCAGCCTAGGGGAGGTTAACTCTGAAGCTTTCTTT
v_gene: TRBV7-9
j_gene: TRBJ1-1
d_gene: NA
abundance: NA

CDR3aa: CATCQGGTDTQYF
CDR3nt: TGTGCCACCTGCCAGGGAGGGACAGATACGCAGTATTTT
v_gene: TRBV24-1
j_gene: TRBJ2-3
d_gene: TRBD2
abundance: once

CDR3aa: CAISDEIVSGNTIYF
CDR3nt: TGTGCCATCAGTGACGAGATCGTCTCTGGAAACACCATATATTTT
v_gene: TRBV10-3
j_gene: TRBJ1-3
d_gene: NA
abundance: NA

CDR3aa: CASSLFPGDRDIAGNTIYF
CDR3nt: TGTGCCAGCAGCTTATTTCCAGGGGACAGGGATATTGCGGGAAACACCATATATTTT
v_gene: TRBV7-3
j_gene: TRBJ1-3
d_gene: TRBD1
abundance: NA

CDR3aa: CASSQEAGAPGTEAFF
CDR3nt: TGTGCCAGCAGCCAAGAAGCAGGGGCCCCGGGCACTGAAGCTTTCTTT
v_gene: TRBV4-2
j_gene: TRBJ1-1
d_gene: NA
abundance: NA

CDR3aa: CASSRGTAIRYGYTF
CDR3nt: TGTGCCAGCAGCCGCGGGACAGCGATTAGATATGGCTACACCTTC
v_gene: TRBV3-1/TRBV3-2
j_gene: TRBJ1-2
d_gene: TRBD1
abundance: NA

CDR3aa: CASSLRQGSSYEQYF
CDR3nt: TGTGCCAGCAGCTTAAGACAGGGAAGCTCCTACGAGCAGTACTTC
v_gene: TRBV7-2
j_gene: TRBJ2-7
d_gene: TRBD1
abundance: few